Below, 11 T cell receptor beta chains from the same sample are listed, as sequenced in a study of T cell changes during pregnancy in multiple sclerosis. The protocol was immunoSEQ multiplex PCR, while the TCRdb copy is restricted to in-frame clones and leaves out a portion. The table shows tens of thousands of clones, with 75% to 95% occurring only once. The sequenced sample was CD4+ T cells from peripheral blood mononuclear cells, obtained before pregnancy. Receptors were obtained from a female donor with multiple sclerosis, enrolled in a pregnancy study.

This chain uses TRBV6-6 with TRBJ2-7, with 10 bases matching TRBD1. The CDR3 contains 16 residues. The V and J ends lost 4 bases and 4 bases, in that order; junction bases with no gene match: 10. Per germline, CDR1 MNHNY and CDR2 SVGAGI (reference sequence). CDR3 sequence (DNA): TGTGCCAGCAGTTTCCCGTGGGACAGGGGTTCGTACGAGCAGTACTTC. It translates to CASSFPWDRGSYEQYF.

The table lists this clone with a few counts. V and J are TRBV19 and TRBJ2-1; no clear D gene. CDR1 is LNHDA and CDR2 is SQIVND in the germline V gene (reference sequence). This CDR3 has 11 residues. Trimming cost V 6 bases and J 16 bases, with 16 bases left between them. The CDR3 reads CASSDGVIQFF. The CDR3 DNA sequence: TGTGCCAGTAGCGACGGAGTGATACAATTCTTC.

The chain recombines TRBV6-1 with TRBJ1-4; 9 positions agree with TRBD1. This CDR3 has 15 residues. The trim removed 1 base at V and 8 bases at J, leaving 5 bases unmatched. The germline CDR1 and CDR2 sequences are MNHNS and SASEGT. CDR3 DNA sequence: TGTGCCAGCAGTGAAGGGGGACAGGGAATCGAAAAACTGTTTTTT. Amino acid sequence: CASSEGGQGIEKLFF.

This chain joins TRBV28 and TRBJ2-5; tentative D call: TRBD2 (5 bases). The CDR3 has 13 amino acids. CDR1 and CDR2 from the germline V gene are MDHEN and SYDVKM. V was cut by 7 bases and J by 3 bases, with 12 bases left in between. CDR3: CASTNGGEETQYF. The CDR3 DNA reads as TGTGCCAGCACAAACGGAGGTGAAGAGACCCAGTACTTC.

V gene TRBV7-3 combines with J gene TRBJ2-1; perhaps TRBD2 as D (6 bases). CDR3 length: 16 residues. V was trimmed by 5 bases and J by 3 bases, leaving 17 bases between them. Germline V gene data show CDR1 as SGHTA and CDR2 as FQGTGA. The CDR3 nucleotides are TGTGCCAGCAGCAAAACCGGGACTCGGGACTACAATGAGCAGTTCTTC. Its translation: CASSKTGTRDYNEQFF.

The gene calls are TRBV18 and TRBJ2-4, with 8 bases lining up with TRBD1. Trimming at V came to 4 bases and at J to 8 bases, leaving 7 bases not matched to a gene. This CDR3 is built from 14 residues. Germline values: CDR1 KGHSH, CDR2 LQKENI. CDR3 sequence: CASSQDRGSYIQYF. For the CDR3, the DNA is TGTGCCAGCTCACAAGACAGGGGATCATACATTCAGTACTTC.

The CDR3 DNA follows: TGTGCCAGCAGCTTAGGCCTGACAGGGATTAGAAACACCATATATTTT. It yields the protein CASSLGLTGIRNTIYF. This chain joins TRBV7-2 and TRBJ1-3, with 7 bases matching TRBD1. From germline, CDR1 is SGHTA and CDR2 FQGNSA. The V and J ends lost 1 base and 5 bases, in that order; junction bases with no gene match: 8. The CDR3 has 16 amino acids. The full variable domain, in which reference TRBV7-2 and TRBJ1-3 provide the parts outside the CDR3, is GAGVSQSPSNKVTEKGKDVELRCDPISGHTALYWYRQSLGQGLEFLIYFQGNSAPDKSGLPSDRFSAERTGGSVSTLTIQRTQQEDSAVYLCASSLGLTGIRNTIYFGEGSWLTVV.

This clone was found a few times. CDR3 loop: CASSLTWRVRLRENTEAFF. CDR3 DNA sequence: TGTGCCAGCAGCTTAACCTGGAGGGTGAGGTTGCGAGAGAACACTGAAGCTTTCTTT. The J gene is TRBJ1-1, the V gene TRBV5-5; D gene ambiguous. The CDR3 has 19 amino acids. The V end was cut by 2 bases, the J end by 1 base, with 24 bases between. Looked up from germline, CDR1 is SGHKS and CDR2 is YYEKEE (reference sequence).

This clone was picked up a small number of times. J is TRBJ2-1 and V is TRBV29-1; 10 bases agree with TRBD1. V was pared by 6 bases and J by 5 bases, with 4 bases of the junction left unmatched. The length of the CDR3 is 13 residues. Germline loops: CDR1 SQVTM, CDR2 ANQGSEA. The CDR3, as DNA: TGCAGCGTCGACAGGGGGCGGAACAATGAGCAGTTCTTC. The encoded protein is CSVDRGRNNEQFF.

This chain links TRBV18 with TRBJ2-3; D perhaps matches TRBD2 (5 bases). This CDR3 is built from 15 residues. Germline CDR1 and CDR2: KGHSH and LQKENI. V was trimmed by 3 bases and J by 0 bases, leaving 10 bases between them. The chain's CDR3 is CASSPSRGSTDTQYF. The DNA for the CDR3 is TGTGCCAGCTCACCGTCCCGCGGGAGCACAGATACGCAGTATTTT.

CDR3 residues: CASSPLAGGLIYEQYF. As DNA, the CDR3 is TGTGCCAGCAGCCCACTAGCGGGGGGCCTCATCTACGAGCAGTACTTC. The gene calls are TRBV11-3 and TRBJ2-7, with 12 bases fitting TRBD2. The CDR3 totals 16 residues. The V and J ends lost 5 bases and 3 bases, in that order; junction bases with no gene match: 8. Germline values: CDR1 SGHNT, CDR2 YENEEA.